This TCR beta chain was observed in a study of blood T cell repertoires in COVID-19. Study in general: The cDNA or gDNA used as material had been derived from T cells, B-cell-depleted T cells, or PBMCs.

TCRdb's table, derived via immunoSEQ multiplex PCR, lists solely in-frame clones and lacks some. The profile shows around 210,000 clones, 89% of them singletons. Germline CDR1 reads MNHEY; CDR2 reads SMNVEV (reference sequence). Trimming left V 6 bases short and J 5 bases short, with 13 bases between. There are 13 residues in the CDR3. Among Cohort 3 donors, those recovered had two negative PCRs, clearance, or symptom resolution. The sequenced sample was PBMCs or T cells enriched from blood (not recorded which). This clonotype was sampled from a woman aged 18-35 years who had recovered from COVID-19. This rearrangement joins TRBV27 to TRBJ2-5, with TRBD2 as a possible D gene (5 bases). The CDR3 DNA is TGTGCCAGCAGGAGGCACTCGGGGGAGACCCAGTACTTC. Translation: CASRRHSGETQYF.